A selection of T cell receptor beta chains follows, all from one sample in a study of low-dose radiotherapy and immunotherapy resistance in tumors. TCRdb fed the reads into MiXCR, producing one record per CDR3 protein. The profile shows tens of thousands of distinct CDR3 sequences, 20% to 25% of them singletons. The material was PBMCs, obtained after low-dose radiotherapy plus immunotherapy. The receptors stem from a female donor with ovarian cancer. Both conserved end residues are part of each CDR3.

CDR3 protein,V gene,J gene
CASSWGATGELFF,TRBV5-1,TRBJ2-2
CASSLDAGGLMSSYNEQFF,TRBV7-9,TRBJ2-1
CASSQDGQFNYGYTF,TRBV4-1,TRBJ1-2
CASSDLTSGGGNEQFF,TRBV5-1,TRBJ2-1
CASTATGQTQYF,TRBV28,TRBJ2-5
CASSELGQGRTEAFF,TRBV25-1,TRBJ1-1
CASSLVPADTQYF,TRBV5-1,TRBJ2-3
CSAPIGVAGVKYEQYF,TRBV20-1,TRBJ2-7
CASSPPRTRSQPQHF,TRBV28,TRBJ1-5
CASSQRRGSGRANEQFF,TRBV12-3/TRBV12-4,TRBJ2-1
CASSLNGPTGELFF,TRBV28,TRBJ2-2
CSARDTTNEKLFF,TRBV20-1,TRBJ1-4
CSVAQETQYF,TRBV29-1,TRBJ2-5
CASSRAASMFNNEQFF,TRBV4-2,TRBJ2-1
CASRRDAYEQYF,TRBV2,TRBJ2-7
CASSLATNTEAFF,TRBV7-9,TRBJ1-1
CASSYDRYSNQPQHF,TRBV2,TRBJ1-5
CASSSLGRINEQFF,TRBV6-5,TRBJ2-1
CASGDMGDYEQYF,TRBV3-1,TRBJ2-7
CASSPNNQPQHF,TRBV7-2,TRBJ1-5
CAIGSRERQFF,TRBV10-3,TRBJ2-1
CSASGTSGSEETQYF,TRBV20-1,TRBJ2-5
CASRSSGSSGANVLTF,TRBV5-3,TRBJ2-6
CASRSPGQGESEQYF,TRBV7-2,TRBJ2-7
CSVEGQGASTLTF,TRBV29-1,TRBJ2-6
CASSPNPGGQDTQYF,TRBV6-4,TRBJ2-3
CAWSVSGRYNEQFF,TRBV30,TRBJ2-1
CSARGFGTYNEQFF,TRBV20-1,TRBJ2-1
CASSHRLAGEESQNEQFF,TRBV9,TRBJ2-1
CASSPLGAGGTETQYF,TRBV12-3/TRBV12-4,TRBJ2-5
CASSLRDRVANEQFF,TRBV7-2,TRBJ2-1
CASSLEAVYGYTF,TRBV7-2,TRBJ1-2
CSATLSGSRQTQYF,TRBV20-1,TRBJ2-5